This T cell receptor beta chain was sequenced during a study of CD8+ T cells in alopecia areata. Once RNA had been extracted, it was reverse transcribed into cDNA to act as the sequencing template. Clones were read by immunoSEQ multiplex PCR, and TCRdb kept only the in-frame ones, dropping some. Of roughly 150,000 clones listed, around three fifths were seen once; the top ten hold about 6%. The sample here was CD4+ T cells sorted from blood, taken at week 0. The receptor comes from a human donor with alopecia areata.

The CDR3 DNA reads TGTGCCAGCAACTCAGACAGGGGACTAATCTACAATGAGCAGTTCTTC. This sequence encodes CASNSDRGLIYNEQFF. The chain carries TRBV2 and TRBJ2-1; D might be TRBD1 (8 bases). The germline V gene has CDR1 SNHLY and CDR2 FYNNEI. This CDR3 is 16 amino acids long. The V end was cut by 7 bases, the J end by 3 bases, with 19 bases between.